These 31 T cell receptor beta chains originate from one sample sequenced in a study of blood T cells in healthy people across ages (dated by TCRdb to between 2014 and 2016). Library construction relied on 5' RACE. These reads were obtained on an Illumina HiSeq 2500. The second PCR ran for about 6 to 11 cycles and used a J-beta primer mix along with a sample-barcoded 5' primer. The raw public reads went through TCRdb reprocessing: fastp at Q25, MiXCR clone calling, in-frame beta chains kept. A single entry per CDR3 protein holds the most common genes and DNA from its merged rows. Within this sample are approximately 600,000 distinct CDR3 sequences, with around three fifths of them counted one time only. Together, the top ten hold approximately 37% of the sample. The sample was blood. The receptor set was obtained from a man aged 60-69 years in good health.

V is TRBV18 and J is TRBJ1-6, with 9 positions matching TRBD1. The CDR3 is 20 amino acids. Germline V gene data show CDR1 as KGHSH and CDR2 as LQKENI. J lost 0 bases, V lost 1 base, and 10 bases had no gene match. CDR3 amino acids: CASSPRTSGTGSSYNSPLHF. The CDR3, as DNA: TGTGCCAGCTCACCACGCACCTCCGGGACAGGGAGCTCCTATAATTCACCCCTCCACTTT.

This clonotype was seen once. V usage is TRBV6-2 or TRBV6-3 and J usage is TRBJ1-5, with a weak D call TRBD1 (5 bases). The CDR3 sequence is 16 residues long. The ends were cut back, 5 bases at V and 6 bases at J, with 20 bases in the middle. The germline V gene has CDR1 MNHEY and CDR2 SVGEGT. This CDR3 reads CASSLRGARGGQPQHF. The CDR3 bases are TGTGCCAGCAGTCTTCGTGGGGCGAGGGGCGGTCAGCCCCAGCATTTT.

The V and J genes are TRBV25-1 and TRBJ1-6; D possibly corresponds to TRBD1 (5 bases). Germline loops: CDR1 MGHDK, CDR2 SYGVNS. With 1 base removed from V and 10 bases from J, the gap between germline ends came to 14 bases. The CDR3 totals 15 residues. The DNA for the CDR3 is TGTGCCAGCAGTGAATGGGGGTCAGGCCCGTCACCCCTCCACTTT. Protein sequence: CASSEWGSGPSPLHF.

In this sample, this clonotype turned up many times. This chain uses TRBV3-1 with TRBJ1-2; D is perhaps TRBD1 (6 bases). The CDR3 consists of 14 residues. Germline CDR1 and CDR2: LGHDT and YNNKEL (reference sequence). The V end lost 1 base, the J end lost 8 bases, and 14 bases lay between the germline ends. CDR3 nucleotides: TGTGCCAGCAGCCAAGCCGCAGGGGCCCACGGCTACACCTTC. Its protein product is CASSQAAGAHGYTF.

The sample holds one count of this clonotype. The genes are TRBV28 and TRBJ1-2, with D perhaps TRBD1 (5 bases). Per germline, CDR1 MDHEN and CDR2 SYDVKM. The CDR3 has 15 residues. The V end was cut by 6 bases, the J end by 3 bases, with 17 bases between. The CDR3 bases are TGTGCCAGCAGCCCTCCTACGAGGGGCGACTATGGCTACACCTTC. This gives the protein CASSPPTRGDYGYTF.

A few counts support this clonotype. This chain uses TRBV29-1 with TRBJ1-5; 7 positions match TRBD1. V was pared by 7 bases and J by 5 bases, with 8 bases of the junction left unmatched. CDR3 size: 13 residues. CDR1 is SQVTM, CDR2 ANQGSEA, per germline. The CDR3 nucleotides are TGCAGCGCACTGACAGGGTCGGATCAGCCCCAGCATTTT. Translating it yields CSALTGSDQPQHF.

As to this clonotype: The junction shows a germline mismatch at one end, possibly a read error. CDR3 sequence: CSARSSYNAPLRF. DNA for the CDR3: TGCAGTGCTAGGAGCTCCTATAATGCACCCCTCCGCTTT. This chain uses TRBV20-1 with TRBJ1-6; D gene ambiguous. This CDR3 comprises 13 residues. Per germline, CDR1 DFQATT and CDR2 SNEGSKA (reference sequence).

This clonotype was picked up one time. V is TRBV9 and J is TRBJ2-3, with 9 bases identical to TRBD1. With 4 bases clipped from V and 4 bases from J, the junction kept 10 bases outside the gene matches. The CDR3 length is 16 residues. CDR1 and CDR2 from the germline V gene are SGDLS and YYNGEE. The chain's CDR3 is CASSFTGTGYSDTQYF. As DNA, the CDR3 is TGTGCCAGCAGCTTTACCGGGACAGGGTACTCAGATACGCAGTATTTT.

V and J are TRBV29-1 and TRBJ2-7, with D unclear. The germline V and J ends were trimmed by 7 bases and 7 bases, with 17 bases remaining between them. Germline V gives CDR1 SQVTM, CDR2 ANQGSEA. The CDR3 loop spans 12 amino acids. The DNA for the CDR3 is TGCAGCGCCGATGGCCTGTCTGGGGAGCAGTACTTC. This codes for CSADGLSGEQYF.

This chain links TRBV7-2 with TRBJ1-1; the D gene is possibly TRBD1 (5 bases). Trimming pared 0 bases from V and 2 bases from J, leaving 13 bases between. The length of the CDR3 is 16 residues. CDR1 is SGHTA, CDR2 FQGNSA, per germline. CDR3 coding DNA: TGTGCCAGCAGCTTAGCGAGAGGGGCCCAAAACACTGAAGCTTTCTTT. Translating it yields CASSLARGAQNTEAFF. Based on the CDR3 plus reference TRBV7-2 and TRBJ1-1, the full variable domain is GAGVSQSPSNKVTEKGKDVELRCDPISGHTALYWYRQSLGQGLEFLIYFQGNSAPDKSGLPSDRFSAERTGGSVSTLTIQRTQQEDSAVYLCASSLARGAQNTEAFFGQGTRLTVV.

This rearrangement joins TRBV6-2 or TRBV6-3 to TRBJ2-7; 7 nucleotides line up with TRBD2. This CDR3 contains 15 residues. Per the germline V gene, CDR1 is MNHEY and CDR2 is SVGEGT. With V trimmed by 8 bases and J by 8 bases, 18 bases remained unmatched. In DNA form, the CDR3 reads TGTGCCAGCTGCATCGGCGGGGGAATTCCAAGCAAGCAGTACTTC. It is translated as CASCIGGGIPSKQYF.

The V and J genes are TRBV29-1 and TRBJ1-2, with TRBD1 as a possible D gene (6 bases). Trimming left V 7 bases short and J 8 bases short, with 20 bases between. Germline values: CDR1 SQVTM, CDR2 ANQGSEA. This CDR3 is 13 amino acids long. CDR3 nucleotides: TGCAGCGACCTCCGTACAGGGTCTGACGGCTACACCTTC. Translation gives CSDLRTGSDGYTF.

This chain uses TRBV3-1 with TRBJ2-5, with 7 bases that match TRBD1. The assigned J gene may be wrong: the sequence end matches TRBJ2-7 better. The germline V gene encodes CDR1 LGHDT and CDR2 YNNKEL (reference sequence). The CDR3 sequence is 14 residues long. CDR3 sequence reads: CASSQVTGDYEQYF. The CDR3, as DNA: TGTGCCAGCAGCCAAGTTACAGGGGATTACGAGCAGTACTTC.

The chain uses TRBV3-1 and TRBJ2-7; TRBD1 matches 7 bases. The V gene end was trimmed by 1 base and the J gene end by 12 bases; junction bases not matched to a gene: 18. The CDR3 is made up of 16 amino acids. Germline lookup yields CDR1 LGHDT and CDR2 YNNKEL (reference sequence). The CDR3 protein is CASSQGSGTALQPPYF. The CDR3 DNA sequence: TGTGCCAGCAGCCAAGGATCCGGGACAGCGCTTCAACCTCCGTACTTC.

This clonotype appeared a few times. CDR3: CASSPGTSVNEQFF. In DNA form, the CDR3 reads TGTGCCAGCAGTCCCGGGACTAGTGTCAATGAGCAGTTCTTC. The chain is built from TRBV6-2 or TRBV6-3 and TRBJ2-1, with 8 positions matching TRBD2. With 5 bases clipped from V and 6 bases from J, the junction kept 6 bases outside the gene matches. The CDR3 contains 14 residues. Germline V lookup: CDR1 MNHEY, CDR2 SVGEGT.

The V call is TRBV28, the J call TRBJ2-5; D might be TRBD2 (6 bases). The last part of the DNA fits TRBJ2-7 better; the J call may be wrong. This CDR3 is built from 16 residues. From germline, CDR1 is MDHEN and CDR2 SYDVKM. The CDR3 protein is CASSPHPQGSGDEQYF. CDR3 DNA sequence: TGTGCCAGCAGTCCCCATCCTCAGGGTAGCGGCGACGAGCAGTACTTC.

This clonotype appeared a few times. J is TRBJ2-5 and V is TRBV20-1; 9 bases map to TRBD2. Looked up from germline, CDR1 is DFQATT and CDR2 is SNEGSKA (reference sequence). The CDR3 is made up of 17 amino acids. V lost 6 bases to trimming and J lost 4 bases; unmatched junction nucleotides: 18. This chain's CDR3 is CSADRGAGGGRRETQYF. In DNA form, the CDR3 reads TGCAGTGCGGATAGGGGAGCGGGGGGTGGCCGAAGAGAGACCCAGTACTTC.

CDR3 DNA sequence: TGTGCCAGCTCGGGACAGGGGCAGGGGACTGAAGCTTTCTTT. This codes for CASSGQGQGTEAFF. The V gene is TRBV7-2, the J gene TRBJ1-1, with TRBD1 matching over 10 bases. V shed 8 bases and J 5 bases; nucleotides not matched to a gene: 8. CDR1 and CDR2 from the germline V gene are SGHTA and FQGNSA. This CDR3 is 14 amino acids long.

The chain has TRBV7-9 and TRBJ2-2; no firm D call. V was shortened by 5 bases and J by 5 bases, with 6 bases between the two germline ends. The germline V gene encodes CDR1 SEHNR and CDR2 FQNEAQ (reference sequence). The CDR3 is 12 amino acids. The CDR3: CASSPRTGELFF. In nucleotides, the CDR3 is TGTGCCAGCAGCCCCCGGACCGGGGAGCTGTTTTTT.

The chain joins TRBV27 to TRBJ2-1, with D perhaps TRBD1 (5 bases). This CDR3 is 12 amino acids long. Germline assignment: CDR1 MNHEY and CDR2 SMNVEV (reference sequence). Trimming cost V 8 bases and J 10 bases, with 15 bases left between them. The CDR3 nucleotides are TGTGCCAGCGGCCAGGGCGCTGGGGAGCAGTTCTTC. Translation: CASGQGAGEQFF.

V usage is TRBV27 and J usage is TRBJ2-5; the match to TRBD1 covers 10 bases. The J call is uncertain, as TRBJ2-7 better fits the DNA end. Germline V CDR1 and CDR2: MNHEY, SMNVEV (reference sequence). The CDR3 contains 16 residues. The CDR3 is CASSLTGQGPNYEQYF. DNA for the CDR3: TGTGCCAGCAGTTTAACGGGACAGGGGCCAAACTACGAGCAGTACTTC.

This rearrangement joins TRBV6-5 to TRBJ2-1; 7 bases match TRBD2. The V segment lost 3 bases and the J segment 0 bases; nucleotides outside the gene matches: 11. CDR1 is MNHEY, CDR2 SVGAGI, per germline. The CDR3 runs to 18 residues. The CDR3 loop is CASSYEEGRAVSYNEQFF. CDR3 bases: TGTGCCAGCAGTTATGAGGAGGGGAGGGCAGTCTCCTACAATGAGCAGTTCTTC.

The rearrangement uses TRBV28 and TRBJ1-5; D is uncertain. V lost 6 bases and J 4 bases, leaving 4 bases between the germline ends. This CDR3 has 11 residues. Germline V lookup: CDR1 MDHEN, CDR2 SYDVKM. CDR3 nucleotides: TGTGCCAGCAGCCGAAATCAGCCCCAGCATTTT. It is translated as CASSRNQPQHF.

Here the CDR3 DNA reads TGTGCCAGCAGTTACCAGGGACGGCTCACAGATACGCAGTATTTT. Translating gives CASSYQGRLTDTQYF. The genes are TRBV6-5 and TRBJ2-3; perhaps D is TRBD1 or TRBD2 (5 bases each). The CDR3 is made up of 15 amino acids. Deletions cut 2 bases from V and 2 bases from J, with 11 bases between. Germline V gene lookup returns CDR1 MNHEY and CDR2 SVGAGI.

This sequence joins TRBV5-8 and TRBJ2-2; 8 bases fit TRBD1. CDR3 length: 15 residues. V gave up 5 bases and J gave up 3 bases; unmatched junction bases: 6. CDR1 is SGHTS and CDR2 is YDEGEE in the germline V gene. The CDR3 here is CASRQSTGDTGELFF. The CDR3 nucleotides read TGTGCCAGCAGACAGTCGACAGGGGACACCGGGGAGCTGTTTTTT.

The sample holds many counts of this clonotype. V gene TRBV6-5 combines with J gene TRBJ2-7, with D uncertain. Trimming left V 7 bases short and J 6 bases short, with 16 bases between. The CDR3 runs to 13 residues. Germline V gives CDR1 MNHEY, CDR2 SVGAGI. The CDR3 DNA is TGTGCCAGCACCCGCGGCCACCTGGGCGAGCAGTACTTC. Its translation is CASTRGHLGEQYF.

This chain links TRBV28 with TRBJ2-5, with 12 nucleotides matching TRBD2. The ends lost 7 bases at V and 5 bases at J; junction bases unmatched: 11. This CDR3 has 16 amino acids. CDR1 and CDR2 from the germline V gene are MDHEN and SYDVKM. The DNA of the CDR3 is TGTGCCAGCACAATGACTAGCGGGGGCGGGTGGGAGACCCAGTACTTC. It codes for CASTMTSGGGWETQYF.

The chain links TRBV9 to TRBJ2-5, with 9 bases identical to TRBD2. V dropped 2 bases and J dropped 2; count of bases not matched to a gene: 10. The length of the CDR3 is 17 residues. Germline values: CDR1 SGDLS, CDR2 YYNGEE. CDR3 sequence: CASSVGGGAPKQETQYF. Written as DNA, the CDR3 is TGTGCCAGCAGCGTTGGCGGGGGGGCCCCTAAACAAGAGACCCAGTACTTC.

This sequence joins TRBV3-1 and TRBJ1-2; TRBD1 might be the D (5 bases). Germline V lookup: CDR1 LGHDT, CDR2 YNNKEL (reference sequence). The CDR3 runs 16 residues. V lost 2 bases, J lost 2 bases, and 15 bases lay in between. The DNA for the CDR3 is TGTGCCAGCAGCCAAAGGGGACGGGGCGAGAACTATGGCTACACCTTC. It is translated as CASSQRGRGENYGYTF. The complete variable domain, with remaining parts taken from reference TRBV3-1 and TRBJ1-2, reads DTAVSQTPKYLVTQMGNDKSIKCEQNLGHDTMYWYKQDSKKFLKIMFSYNNKELIINETVPNRFSPKSPDKAHLNLHINSLELGDSAVYFCASSQRGRGENYGYTFGSGTRLTVV.

The J gene is TRBJ2-2, the V gene TRBV7-3; unclear D gene. The CDR3 extends over 14 amino acids. The V end lost 7 bases, the J end lost 1 base, and 10 bases lay between the germline ends. Germline V CDR1 and CDR2: SGHTA, FQGTGA. The CDR3 sequence: CASKGTRNTGELFF. The CDR3, as DNA: TGTGCCAGCAAGGGCACGCGGAACACCGGGGAGCTGTTTTTT. Combining the CDR3 with reference TRBV7-3 and TRBJ2-2 gives the whole variable domain GAGVSQTPSNKVTEKGKYVELRCDPISGHTALYWYRQSLGQGPEFLIYFQGTGAADDSGLPNDRFFAVRPEGSVSTLKIQRTERGDSAVYLCASKGTRNTGELFFGEGSRLTVL.

Concerning this clonotype itself: A much larger clone lies a single base off, so this may be a read error. The chain carries TRBV3-1 and TRBJ2-1, with D possibly TRBD1 on 6 matching bases. Germline CDR1 and CDR2: LGHDT and YNNKEL (reference sequence). The CDR3 consists of 17 residues. Trimming removed 3 bases from V and 13 bases from J, with 28 bases in between. Written as DNA, the CDR3 is TGTGCCAGCAGCCACTGGAGCGGCGTTAGGGGACAAGAGACCCAGTTCTTC. Protein product: CASSHWSGVRGQETQFF.